This TCR beta chain was found in a study of CD8+ T cells in alopecia areata (dated by TCRdb to 2016 to 2019). About the study as a whole: The treated patients took part in an open-label pilot trial in which moderate-to-severe alopecia areata was treated with oral tofacitinib at 5 to 10 mg twice daily. Tofacitinib-treated patients had biopsies at baseline and at 4 and 24 weeks of treatment, with a later scalp biopsy in several patients. TCRbeta CDR3 regions were amplified by immunoSEQ multiplex PCR with 35 Vbeta forward and 13 Jbeta reverse primers. Clonality in the scalp was compared among normal scalp (n=4), patchy alopecia areata scalp (n=8), and alopecia totalis/universalis scalp (n=8). Patients received tofacitinib for 6 to 18 months and were then followed off drug for 6 months to check for delayed response and recurrence. RNA was obtained with the PAXgene miRNA kit for fixed scalp, the miRNeasy kit for PBMCs, and the RNeasy kit for mouse skin. To study T cell clonal expansion in alopecia areata, the researchers applied high-throughput TCRbeta sequencing to both the C3H/HeJ mouse model and human patients. In humans, TCRbeta sequencing was performed on scalp tissue and on sorted CD4+ and CD8+ peripheral blood T cells from healthy controls and from patients with patchy or totalis/universalis alopecia areata. Disease severity in treated patients was measured with the SALT score, which quantifies the percentage of affected scalp surface area.

Preparation of the library involved the immunoSEQ multiplex PCR assay. To provide template for TCR sequencing, every sample had RNA extracted and reverse transcribed into cDNA. First-strand cDNA was synthesized using SuperScript III with a 2:1 mix of oligo-dT and random hexamers. Amplification bias was assessed with a synthetic immune receptor repertoire, and residual bias was removed computationally. Per the source publication's procedure: Raw reads were preprocessed to remove errors, and CDR3 was defined by IMGT conventions from the conserved cysteine to phenylalanine. To get clonality, Shannon entropy was normalized by log2 of the number of productive unique TCRs and the result was subtracted from 1. Scalp TCRbeta sequences were cross-referenced with sorted blood CD4 and CD8 repertoires so that the CD4 or CD8 identity of scalp clones could be inferred. Entries here come from immuneACCESS through TCRdb and include only in-frame sequences with V and J called. Some clones fail to appear in such tables; in the studies checked, an unresolved V gene covers under half of the shortfall, and the cause of the remainder is unknown. V and J calls and clone size are given by that table; D and trimming were obtained from the DNA. The sample has fewer than 250,000 clones on record, approximately 56% of them singletons. The ten largest clones represent around 0.69% of the sample.

This clone occurred a few times. Its antigen is unknown. The sample holds no much larger clone one base away, and base qualities are not on file. Trimming accounts for 5 bases at V and 5 bases at J, while the number of junction bases matched to no gene is 13. The CDR3 measures 19 amino acids from cysteine to phenylalanine. The DNA shown is the 57-base CDR3, in frame from base 1. The germline V gene gives CDR1 as ENHRY and CDR2 as SYGVKD. The investigation overall reported the following: Compared with mice, TCR sequences shared between patients were less clear, possibly partly because of HLA diversity across the patient population. Compared with normal scalp, lesional scalp had higher clonality and more expanded CD8+ clones, particularly in alopecia totalis/universalis, a pattern that suggests antigenic drive. Because the treated cohort was small and had only one nonresponder, larger studies are needed to examine links between baseline CD8+ expansion and response. Unlike mouse skin, where gammadelta T cells dominate, normal human skin contains resident alphabeta T cells that get sequenced too, which complicates analysis of the scalp TCR repertoire. Scalp clonality and the number of expanded CD8+ clones among the top 100 scalp clones were significantly decreased by tofacitinib. Many expanded lesional clones were found to persist in scalp and blood during tofacitinib treatment, and relapse after treatment cessation may be partly explained by this persistence.

The time point label here, explained by the study, means: about 4 weeks on oral tofacitinib. The intended sense of this specimen's treatment or condition label: oral pan-JAK inhibitor, 5-10 mg twice daily. From alopecia areata patients, peripheral blood was collected along with lesional scalp punch biopsies. PBMCs were isolated by density centrifugation and stained for CD3, CD4 and CD8, after which CD4+ and CD8+ T cells were sorted on a FACSAria. Sequences were derived from CD4+ T cells sorted from blood, sampled at week 4, from a patient treated with tofacitinib. The sequence links TRBV10-3 to TRBJ2-2, with TRBD2 matching 14 junction bases. This receptor was identified in a human donor with alopecia areata. The DNA sequence is TGTGCCATCAGTCTCCCCCCGGGACTAGCGGGAGCCGGGACCGGGGAGCTGTTTTTT. Translated, this is CAISLPPGLAGAGTGELFF.